The subject of this entry is one T cell receptor (beta chain). The count of this clone is one. Its antigen has not been determined. One base away there is no much larger clone; base qualities are not given. This record comes from a study of lymphopenia after photon versus proton radiotherapy (dated by TCRdb to between 2019 and 2020). Background for the entire study: The immunological effects of photon versus proton radiation therapy were compared in patients with gastrointestinal tumors who developed high-grade lymphopenia. The study was designed to characterize how the impact on the immune system differs between the two radiation modalities. The cohort comprised 15 to 20 patients with gastrointestinal tumors who received either photon or proton therapy and then developed lymphopenia. What the research found in general, with its limitations: Among patients across the cohort who died, overall survival time showed an inverse correlation with a larger post-nadir drop in TCR diversity. The authors looked at the survival association only in patients who died, and they framed better survival with proton therapy as a possibility rather than a demonstrated result. After the lymphocyte count nadir, photon-treated repertoires showed oligoclonal expansion, especially of CD8+ Temra cells, which drove the drop in diversity. Relative stability during treatment was observed in proton-treated patients, whereas loss of naive T cells and TCR diversity and gain of effector/memory populations were observed in photon-treated patients.

Libraries were built with the immunoSEQ multiplex PCR assay. T cell repertoires were profiled by deep sequencing of rearranged TCR beta loci, alongside multiparametric flow cytometry. TCRdb retrieved this table from immuneACCESS and kept in-frame rearrangements only. Not all clones are present; in checked studies, unresolved V genes account for under half, and no reason is known for the remainder. This sample holds around 20,000 clones; 80% to 95% were observed only once. Roughly 9.7% of the sample goes to the ten largest clones. This sequence was found in a woman in her sixties or seventies with pancreatic cancer. Some clones in this sample may be carry-over from other donors' samples. Source: peripheral blood, taken from a patient treated with proton-based radiotherapy.

The DNA sequence is as follows: TGTGCCAGCTCATGGACAGTCTCGGGCTGGACCGGGGAGCTGTTTTTT. The translation is CASSWTVSGWTGELFF. Recombination connected TRBV18 to TRBJ2-2; the D gene is perhaps TRBD1, on 6 matching bases. From the germline V gene, CDR1 is KGHSH and CDR2 is LQKENI. Cut back by 5 bases and 5 bases, the V and J ends lie 18 bases apart. CDR3 length: 16 amino acids, cysteine to phenylalanine. Only the CDR3 portion is preserved as DNA: 48 bases, with reading frame beginning at the first base.